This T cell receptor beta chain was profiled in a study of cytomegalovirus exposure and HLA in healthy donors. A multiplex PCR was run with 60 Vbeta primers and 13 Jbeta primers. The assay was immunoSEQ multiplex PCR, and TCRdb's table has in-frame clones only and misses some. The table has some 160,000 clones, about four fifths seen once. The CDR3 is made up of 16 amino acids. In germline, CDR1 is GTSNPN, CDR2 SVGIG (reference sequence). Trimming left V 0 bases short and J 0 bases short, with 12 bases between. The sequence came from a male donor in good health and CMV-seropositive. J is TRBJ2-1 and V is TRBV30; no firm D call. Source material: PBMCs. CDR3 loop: CAWSVRSKSSYNEQFF. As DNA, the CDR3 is TGTGCCTGGAGTGTCCGCTCAAAGAGCTCCTACAATGAGCAGTTCTTC.